This TCR beta chain derives from a study of long-term antiretroviral therapy in people with HIV. Study findings and constraints: ART-treated samples gained diversity yet remained below transplant donor controls.

Remarks on this clone: Its specificity is not known.

Survey level was the resolution at which the v3.0 immunoSEQ assay ran. The data were produced by immunoSEQ multiplex PCR, yet TCRdb's version contains in-frame clones alone and is incomplete. The sample records some 28,000 clones, approximately 86% being singletons. There was at least one pre-ART PBMC sample for each donor, plus at least two post-ART PBMC samples. The TCR originated in a woman in her twenties or thirties with HIV. The sequencing used unsorted PBMCs, collected 0.8 years after starting antiretroviral therapy.

CDR3 sequence: CASSLGTPQNEQFF. Here the CDR3 DNA reads TGTGCCAGCAGCTTAGGGACTCCACAGAATGAGCAGTTCTTC. This sequence joins TRBV7-8 and TRBJ2-1; D may be TRBD2 (5 bases). V gave up 1 base and J gave up 7 bases, with 11 bases separating them. The germline V gene encodes CDR1 SGHVS and CDR2 FQNEAQ. The CDR3 consists of 14 residues.